This T cell receptor (beta chain) is drawn from a study of T cell repertoires in cytomegalovirus infection. As for the study in general: Public TCR beta signature analysis indicated the presence of both CMV infection and matching HLA type. Study observations and caveats: CMV carriers having the relevant HLA were flagged by cumulative public TCR beta family frequency. It was HLA-C-restricted CMV-specific TCR beta clonotypes that dominated the response ex vivo.

Trimming pared 3 bases from V and 6 bases from J, leaving 9 bases between. This CDR3 is built from 13 residues. Germline V gene data show CDR1 as SEHNR and CDR2 as FQNEAQ (reference sequence). This clonotype was counted only a few times. Its antigen remains unidentified. MiXCR, run by TCRdb on the reads, gives a single entry per CDR3 protein. This table holds 480,000 or so distinct CDR3 sequences, approximately 10% found once. The clonotype comes from a human donor in good health (CMV status not recorded). Some clones in this sample may be carry-over from other donors' samples. The chain uses TRBV7-9 and TRBJ2-1; D gene ambiguous. Specimen: PBMCs. The CDR3 DNA follows: TGTGCCAGCAGCTTCAACACTGGCAATGAGCAGTTCTTC. This encodes CASSFNTGNEQFF.